The entry that follows covers one T cell receptor (beta chain) sequence. These data are taken from a study of cytomegalovirus exposure and HLA in healthy donors. This CDR3 is 16 amino acids long. Germline assignment: CDR1 LGHNA and CDR2 YNFKEQ. Germline trimming cut 4 bases from V and 3 bases from J; bases unmatched to any gene: 8. Produced via immunoSEQ multiplex PCR; TCRdb's table is partial and in-frame only. The sample comprises 130,000 to 150,000 clones, about 90% of which are singletons, and approximately 8% rests with the top ten. The V gene is TRBV4-2, the J gene TRBJ2-1; the match to TRBD1 covers 8 bases. The receptor comes from a woman aged 18-29 years in good health and CMV-seropositive. Input material: PBMCs. This CDR3 is CASSLQGQDGYNEQFF. The CDR3 nucleotides read TGTGCCAGCAGCCTACAGGGACAGGATGGCTACAATGAGCAGTTCTTC.